The clone carrying this T cell receptor beta chain was seen a few times. TCRdb passed the RT-PCR reads through MiXCR, listing each CDR3 protein once. The sample carries almost 700,000 distinct CDR3 sequences, approximately 15% recorded once. Trimming removed 6 bases from V and 3 bases from J, with 24 bases in between. The CDR3 consists of 17 residues. Per germline, CDR1 KGHSH and CDR2 LQKENI. The chain uses TRBV18 and TRBJ2-7; the D gene is possibly TRBD2 (6 bases). Sequenced sample: memory CD4+ T cells from blood. This TCR came from a female donor in good health, serving as a healthy control. The CDR3 region has the DNA TGTGCCAGCTCCCGGGGGACGGGAGTGGGTAGCGGCTACGAGCAGTACTTC. Translated, it gives CASSRGTGVGSGYEQYF.